The T cell receptor (beta chain) under discussion was sequenced for a study of response to subunit inactivated influenza vaccine. This clonotype was observed a few times. V lost 2 bases to trimming and J lost 0 bases, with 11 bases between them. In germline, CDR1 is SQVTM, CDR2 ANQGSEA. This CDR3 comprises 14 residues. Each CDR3 protein gets one entry after TCRdb re-called the RT-PCR reads with MiXCR. In the table there are about 570,000 distinct CDR3 sequences, 11% of which are singletons. This same sample was also part of a study on T cells expressing NK-cell markers. That report notes: UMIs were included in TCR beta cDNA generated by 5'RACE template switching. One of the eight sequenced donors was seronegative, whereas the other seven were HCMV-seropositive. Top CD8+ clonotypes included the dominant CD3+CD56+NKG2C+ clonotypes in several donors.

This sequence originates from a man between 50 and 59 years old who received an inactivated influenza vaccine. Sequences were derived from PBMCs from blood, sampled on the day of vaccination. This sequence joins TRBV29-1 and TRBJ2-7; D not resolved. CDR3 residues: CSVEIAYASYEQYF. For the CDR3, the DNA is TGCAGCGTTGAAATAGCCTACGCCTCCTACGAGCAGTACTTC.